This T cell receptor beta chain was identified in a study of shared clonotypes between healthy human individuals. Regarding the study as a whole: Shared across a handful of donors were about 4.6% of the naive CD4 clonotypes. Researchers sampled blood only, noting tissue repertoires likely differ.

The CDR3 loop spans 12 amino acids. The V and J ends lost 3 bases and 6 bases respectively, with 9 bases between them. Germline V CDR1 and CDR2: SGHTA, FQGNSA. About this clone itself: The target antigen is unknown. Other DNA sequences in the same sample also yield this CDR3.

The donor cohort consisted entirely of Caucasian adults residing in Nashville, Tennessee. Per the original data handling: Filtering was not the same, since immunoSEQ gave junction-only sequences without quality scores. The protocol was immunoSEQ multiplex PCR, while the TCRdb copy is restricted to in-frame clones and leaves out a portion. D and trimming come from the DNA, and the V and J calls and clone size come from that table. Of about 1 million clones detected, 60% to 80% appear once; the ten largest clones hold approximately 1.5%. This TCR derives from a man between 18 and 29 years old in good health. The chain carries TRBV7-2 and TRBJ2-7; D gene ambiguous. Input material: memory CD4+ T cells sorted from blood. Stated subset: CD45RA-negative fraction. The CDR3, as DNA: TGTGCCAGCAGCTTCGGTGTTGGCGAGCAGTACTTC. Protein sequence: CASSFGVGEQYF.